The clone carrying this T cell receptor beta chain was counted a single time. The target antigen is unknown. Other DNA variants within this sample encode the same CDR3. Assay: immunoSEQ multiplex PCR; the TCRdb copy retains only in-frame clones and omits some. The repertoire holds 130,000 to 150,000 clones, with 75% to 95% as singletons. The sample belongs to a study of T cell responses to AZD1222 COVID-19 vaccine. Study-wide results and limits: At 160-218 and 743-854, vaccine-associated CD4 TCRs were dominant, and they spanned spike. Researchers took repertoire samples only after the peak T cell response had come.

Losses at the gene ends were 0 bases for V and 3 bases for J; bases not matched to a gene: 3. Germline CDR1 and CDR2: SGDLS and YYNGEE. The CDR3 loop spans 15 amino acids. The TCR was taken from an adult in good health. Sequenced here: peripheral blood, sampled on day 0 of MenACWY control vaccination. The V gene is TRBV9, the J gene TRBJ2-7; 10 bases are shared with TRBD2. The CDR3 loop reads CASSVGVAGGYEQYF. In nucleotides, the CDR3 is TGTGCCAGCAGCGTAGGTGTAGCGGGGGGCTACGAGCAGTACTTC.